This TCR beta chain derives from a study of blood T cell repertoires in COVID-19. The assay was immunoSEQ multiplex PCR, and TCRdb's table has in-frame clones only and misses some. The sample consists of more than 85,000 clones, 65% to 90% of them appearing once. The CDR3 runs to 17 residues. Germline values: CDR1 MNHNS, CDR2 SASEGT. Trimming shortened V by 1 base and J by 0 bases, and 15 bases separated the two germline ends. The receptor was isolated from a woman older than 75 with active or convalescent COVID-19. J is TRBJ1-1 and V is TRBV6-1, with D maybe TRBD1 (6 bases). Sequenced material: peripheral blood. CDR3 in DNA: TGTGCCAGCAGTGAAGAGGGGCGGGGGGGCATGAACACTGAAGCTTTCTTT. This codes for CASSEEGRGGMNTEAFF.